The rows below give T cell receptor beta chains drawn from one sample of a study of PD-1 blockade in classical Hodgkin lymphoma. Only in-frame clones appear in the TCRdb table, and some are missing; sequencing was by immunoSEQ multiplex PCR. The sample lists about 99,000 clones, about four fifths occurring once. Sample: peripheral blood mononuclear cells (PBMCs), taken before the second cycle of nivolumab. The receptors were gathered from a human donor with classical Hodgkin lymphoma. CDR3s include the opening cysteine and the closing phenylalanine or tryptophan. Each record gives: J gene, V gene, D gene, clone size, CDR3 DNA, CDR3 protein. The D gene is left open where the match is weak. Expanded clones are given a class, and other clones once, few, many or no size at all.

TRBJ2-5	TRBV7-2	NA	NA	TGTGCCAGCAGCCCCGGGACTCCCCAAGAGACCCAGTACTTC	CASSPGTPQETQYF
TRBJ1-4	TRBV25-1	NA	few	TGTGCCAGCAGTGAAGTAGGAAACAATGAAAAACTGTTTTTT	CASSEVGNNEKLFF
TRBJ1-1	TRBV2	TRBD1	NA	TGTGCCAGCAGAGGGGACAGGATAGCTGAAGCTTTCTTT	CASRGDRIAEAFF
TRBJ2-2	TRBV27	TRBD1	once	TGTGCCAGCAGTCCCTCCGGGACAGCGAACACCGGGGAGCTGTTTTTT	CASSPSGTANTGELFF
TRBJ2-3	TRBV19	NA	NA	TGTGCCAGTAGTATATCTCGCACAGATACGCAGTATTTT	CASSISRTDTQYF
TRBJ2-5	TRBV7-2	NA	NA	TGTGCCAGCAGCCGTTCGAAACAAGAGACCCAGTACTTC	CASSRSKQETQYF
TRBJ2-7	TRBV4-1	NA	NA	TGCGCCAGCAGCCAAGACAGGGACGGCGCCTACGAGCAGTACTTC	CASSQDRDGAYEQYF
TRBJ2-3	TRBV10-3	NA	NA	TGTGCCATCAGTGAGGGGCAGGGAACAGATACGCAGTATTTT	CAISEGQGTDTQYF
TRBJ2-3	TRBV5-1	TRBD2	NA	TGCGCCAGCAGCTTAGCGGGAGGGGAGAACACAGATACGCAGTATTTT	CASSLAGGENTDTQYF
TRBJ2-1	TRBV11-3	NA	NA	TGTGCCAGCAGCTTAGGCGCGGAATTAGGGGATGAGCAGTTCTTC	CASSLGAELGDEQFF
TRBJ1-4	TRBV27	NA	NA	TGTGCCAGCAGTTCAGGGTCGCCGTCTAATGAAAAACTGTTTTTT	CASSSGSPSNEKLFF
TRBJ2-7	TRBV4-3	TRBD2	NA	TGCGCCAGCAGCCAGGGACTAGCGGCCCACTACGAGCAGTACTTC	CASSQGLAAHYEQYF
TRBJ1-2	TRBV29-1	NA	once	TGCAGCGTTGTAAACGGGGGGCGGGATGGCTACACCTTC	CSVVNGGRDGYTF
TRBJ2-3	TRBV7-3	NA	NA	TGTGCCAGCAGCCTGGGGGGCTTCAGCACAGATACGCAGTATTTT	CASSLGGFSTDTQYF
TRBJ2-7	TRBV7-9	TRBD2	once	TGTGCCAGCAGCGCCCGACTAGCGGGAGGTCCCAGCTCCTACGAGCAGTACTTC	CASSARLAGGPSSYEQYF
TRBJ1-1	TRBV19	NA	NA	TGTGCCAGTAGTATAGTTCACCGGAACACTGAAGCTTTCTTT	CASSIVHRNTEAFF
TRBJ2-7	TRBV7-6	TRBD2	NA	TGTGCCAGCAGCTTAGCCGCGGGAGGCCCGTTCGAGCAGTACTTC	CASSLAAGGPFEQYF
TRBJ1-2	TRBV29-1	NA	NA	TGCAGCGTTCGAGGGGATGGCTACACCTTC	CSVRGDGYTF
TRBJ1-5	TRBV19	TRBD1	many	TGTGCCATAAACCTCCCCAGCGGGACAGGGAAAAGGAGCAATCAGCCCCAGCATTTT	CAINLPSGTGKRSNQPQHF
TRBJ2-1	TRBV6-1	TRBD2	NA	TGTGCCAGCAGTGAAAGAGGACTAGCGGGAGGCCTGTACAATGAGCAGTTCTTC	CASSERGLAGGLYNEQFF
TRBJ2-1	TRBV19	TRBD2	NA	TGTGCCAGTAGTAAAGGGACTAGCGGGAGTGATGAGCAGTTCTTC	CASSKGTSGSDEQFF
TRBJ1-5	TRBV6-6	NA	NA	TGTGCCAGCAGTGACAGCCCTCTAGGTAGTCAGCCCCAGCATTTT	CASSDSPLGSQPQHF
TRBJ2-1	TRBV9	NA	NA	TGTGCCAGCAGCGTGGACGGCATCGCCTACAATGAGCAGTTCTTC	CASSVDGIAYNEQFF
TRBJ2-7	TRBV11-2	NA	NA	TGTGCCAGCAGCTTGGGGGGAACCTACGAGCAGTACTTC	CASSLGGTYEQYF
TRBJ2-3	TRBV7-3	NA	NA	TGTGCCAGCAGCCTACAGGTATTGGATACGCAGTATTTT	CASSLQVLDTQYF
TRBJ1-1	TRBV9	NA	few	TGTGCCAGCAGCGTAGGGGCACGGGGGAGGCACACTGAAGCTTTCTTT	CASSVGARGRHTEAFF
TRBJ1-5	TRBV19	TRBD1	NA	TGTGCCAGTAAGGACAGGGGGCTTCTCGGGCAGCCCCAGCATTTT	CASKDRGLLGQPQHF
TRBJ2-5	TRBV25-1	TRBD1	NA	TGTGCCAGCAGTGTTACAGGGGCTCAGACCCAGTACTTC	CASSVTGAQTQYF
TRBJ2-3	TRBV5-1	NA	NA	TGCGCCAGCAGCTCTCTCTCCAGGTCTAGCACAGATACGCAGTATTTT	CASSSLSRSSTDTQYF
TRBJ1-2	TRBV6-5	NA	NA	TGTGCCAGCAAATCCCAGCATAACTATGGCTACACCTTC	CASKSQHNYGYTF
TRBJ2-5	TRBV5-1	TRBD1	NA	TGCGCCAGCAGCTTGGAAGGACAGGGGATTGAGACCCAGTACTTC	CASSLEGQGIETQYF
TRBJ2-6	TRBV14	NA	NA	TGTGCCAGCAGCCAAGGGGCCAACGTCCTGACTTTC	CASSQGANVLTF
TRBJ1-3	TRBV5-1	NA	once	TGCGCCAGCAGCTTCCTTGTCACGGGCAGTTCCACACCGGGGAACACCATATATTTT	CASSFLVTGSSTPGNTIYF
TRBJ2-3	TRBV5-5	NA	NA	TGTGCCAGCAGCTTGGGGGACCCCGGAGATACGCAGTATTTT	CASSLGDPGDTQYF
TRBJ2-3	TRBV25-1	NA	NA	TGTGCCAGCAGTGAATTCTGGGATACGCAGTATTTT	CASSEFWDTQYF
TRBJ1-2	TRBV5-5	NA	NA	TGTGCCAGCAGCCCATACGACAGGCACGATGGCTACACCTTC	CASSPYDRHDGYTF
TRBJ2-1	TRBV28	TRBD1	few	TGTGCCAGCAAACAGGGGCCCTCCTACAATGAGCAGTTCTTC	CASKQGPSYNEQFF
TRBJ2-7	TRBV7-9	NA	few	TGTGCCAGCAGCTTCTCCTACGAGCAGTACTTC	CASSFSYEQYF
TRBJ2-7	TRBV6-1	NA	NA	TGTGCCAGCAGTGAAGATGGGGGAACCCTAACCTACGAGCAGTACTTC	CASSEDGGTLTYEQYF
TRBJ2-5	TRBV30	TRBD1	NA	TGTGCCTGGAGTTGGGCAGGGGGCATTGAGACCCAGTACTTC	CAWSWAGGIETQYF
TRBJ1-5	TRBV19	NA	once	TGTGCCAGTAGTACAGGTGGTGGCAATCAGCCCCAGCATTTT	CASSTGGGNQPQHF
TRBJ1-4	TRBV9	NA	NA	TGTGCCAGCAGCGCGGGGGCAGGGCAGGGGCGTGAAAAACTGTTTTTT	CASSAGAGQGREKLFF
TRBJ1-5	TRBV27	NA	few	TGTGCCAGCAGTTTTGCGGGGGCCTCGGGCAATCAGCCCCAGCATTTT	CASSFAGASGNQPQHF
TRBJ1-3	TRBV5-6	NA	NA	TGTGCCAGCAGCCGAGTGGGGGTGCAAACTGGAAACACCATATATTTT	CASSRVGVQTGNTIYF
TRBJ2-3	TRBV18	NA	NA	TGTGCCAGCTCACTAAATCGGGTTACAGATACGCAGTATTTT	CASSLNRVTDTQYF
TRBJ2-7	TRBV11-2	TRBD1	NA	TGTGCCAGCAGCCCCAGACAGGGCGGCGAGCAGTACTTC	CASSPRQGGEQYF
TRBJ2-5	TRBV10-3	TRBD2	NA	TGTGCCATCAGTGCGGGGGGAGGCGGGGAGACCCAGTACTTC	CAISAGGGGETQYF
TRBJ2-5	TRBV18	NA	NA	TGTGCCAGCTCACCACAAGGTTGGGAGACCCAGTACTTC	CASSPQGWETQYF
TRBJ2-3	TRBV11-2	NA	NA	TGTGCCAGCAGCTTAGATTTGGGGCGCACAGATACGCAGTATTTT	CASSLDLGRTDTQYF
TRBJ2-5	TRBV10-3	NA	NA	TGTGCCATCAAGGAGGGAGAGACCCAGTACTTC	CAIKEGETQYF
TRBJ2-7	TRBV6-1	NA	NA	TGTGCCAGCAGTAGCGGTCCCCTGGGCAACTACGAGCAGTACTTC	CASSSGPLGNYEQYF
TRBJ2-6	TRBV5-1	TRBD1	NA	TGCGCCAGCAGCCAGGACAGGGCTGGGGCCAACGTCCTGACTTTC	CASSQDRAGANVLTF
TRBJ2-1	TRBV5-1	TRBD2	NA	TGCGCCAGCAGCTTGGCTAGCGGTAATGAGCAGTTCTTC	CASSLASGNEQFF
TRBJ1-1	TRBV29-1	TRBD1	NA	TGCAGCTTTCGAATCACAGGGGGGAACACTGAAGCTTTCTTT	CSFRITGGNTEAFF
TRBJ2-7	TRBV18	NA	NA	TGTGCCAGCTCCGACGGGGGCTACTCCTACGAGCAGTACTTC	CASSDGGYSYEQYF